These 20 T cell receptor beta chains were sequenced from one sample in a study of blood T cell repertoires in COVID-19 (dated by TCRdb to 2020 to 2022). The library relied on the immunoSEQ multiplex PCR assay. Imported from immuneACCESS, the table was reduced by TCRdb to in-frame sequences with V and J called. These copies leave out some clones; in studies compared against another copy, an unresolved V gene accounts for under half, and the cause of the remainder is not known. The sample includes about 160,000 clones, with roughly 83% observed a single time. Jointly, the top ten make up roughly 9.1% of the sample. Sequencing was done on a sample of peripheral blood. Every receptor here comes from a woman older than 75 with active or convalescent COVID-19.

CDR3 protein: CASSSYRDREIYGYTF. The CDR3 bases are TGTGCCAGCAGTTCATACCGGGACAGGGAAATCTATGGCTACACCTTC. The rearrangement uses TRBV6-5 and TRBJ1-2; TRBD1 matches 9 bases. Per germline, CDR1 MNHEY and CDR2 SVGAGI. The CDR3 has 16 amino acids. The V gene end was trimmed by 4 bases and the J gene end by 4 bases; junction bases not matched to a gene: 10.

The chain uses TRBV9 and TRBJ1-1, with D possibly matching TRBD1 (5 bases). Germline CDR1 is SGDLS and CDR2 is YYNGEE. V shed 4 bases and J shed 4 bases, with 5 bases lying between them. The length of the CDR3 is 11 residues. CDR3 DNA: TGTGCCAGCAGCCAGGGCACTGAAGCTTTCTTT. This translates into CASSQGTEAFF. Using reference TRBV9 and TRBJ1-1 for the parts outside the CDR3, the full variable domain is DSGVTQTPKHLITATGQRVTLRCSPRSGDLSVYWYQQSLDQGLQFLIQYYNGEERAKGNILERFSAQQFPDLHSELNLSSLELGDSALYFCASSQGTEAFFGQGTRLTVV.

As DNA, the CDR3 is TGTGCCAGCAACCCAAACGGACAGTACAATGAGCAGTTCTTC. Translation gives CASNPNGQYNEQFF. The rearrangement links TRBV2 to TRBJ2-1; D is possibly TRBD1 (6 bases). The CDR3 sequence is 14 residues long. Per germline, CDR1 SNHLY and CDR2 FYNNEI. V lost 7 bases, J lost 4 bases, and 14 bases lay in between.

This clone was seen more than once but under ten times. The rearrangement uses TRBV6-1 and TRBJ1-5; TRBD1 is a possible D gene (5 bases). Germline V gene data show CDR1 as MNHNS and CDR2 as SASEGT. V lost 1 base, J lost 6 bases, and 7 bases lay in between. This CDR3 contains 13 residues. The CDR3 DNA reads TGTGCCAGCAGTGAAGGGGGCGGTCAGCCCCAGCATTTT. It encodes CASSEGGGQPQHF.

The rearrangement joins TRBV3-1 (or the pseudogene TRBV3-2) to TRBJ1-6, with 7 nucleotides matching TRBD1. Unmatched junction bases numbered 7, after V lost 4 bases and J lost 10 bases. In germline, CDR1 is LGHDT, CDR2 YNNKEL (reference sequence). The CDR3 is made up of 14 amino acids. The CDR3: CASSLNRGGSPLHF. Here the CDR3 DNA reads TGTGCCAGCAGCCTGAACAGGGGCGGCTCACCCCTCCACTTT.

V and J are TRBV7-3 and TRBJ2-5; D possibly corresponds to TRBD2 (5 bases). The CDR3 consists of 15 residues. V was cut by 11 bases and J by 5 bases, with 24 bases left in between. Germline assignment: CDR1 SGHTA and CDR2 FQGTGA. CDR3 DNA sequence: TGTGCCTCCTCTGGTGGAGCTTACCCGGGGGAGACCCAGTACTTC. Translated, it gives CASSGGAYPGETQYF.

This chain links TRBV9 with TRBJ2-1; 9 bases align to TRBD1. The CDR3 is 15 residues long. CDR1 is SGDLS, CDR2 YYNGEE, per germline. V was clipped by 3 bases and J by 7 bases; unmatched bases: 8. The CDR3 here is CASSATGTGPNEQFF. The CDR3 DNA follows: TGTGCCAGCAGCGCGACCGGGACAGGGCCGAATGAGCAGTTCTTC.

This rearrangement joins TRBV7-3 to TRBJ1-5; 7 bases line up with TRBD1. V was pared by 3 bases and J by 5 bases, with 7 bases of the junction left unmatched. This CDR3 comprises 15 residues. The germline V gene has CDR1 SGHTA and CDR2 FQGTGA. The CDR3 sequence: CASSFPGQSDQPQHF. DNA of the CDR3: TGTGCCAGCAGCTTCCCGGGACAGTCCGATCAGCCCCAGCATTTT.

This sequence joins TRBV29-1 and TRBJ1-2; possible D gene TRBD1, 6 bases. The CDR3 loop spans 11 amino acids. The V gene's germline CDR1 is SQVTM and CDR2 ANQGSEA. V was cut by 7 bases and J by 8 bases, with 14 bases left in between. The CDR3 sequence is CSARGADGYTF. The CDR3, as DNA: TGCAGCGCCCGGGGGGCTGACGGCTACACCTTC.

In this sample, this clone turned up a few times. The DNA for the CDR3 is TGTGCCAGCAGTTCCGAGAGCTCTGGAAACACCATATATTTT. Its translation: CASSSESSGNTIYF. The gene calls are TRBV9 and TRBJ1-3; D gene uncertain. V dropped 5 bases and J dropped 0 bases, with 9 bases sitting between them. The CDR3 extends over 14 amino acids. Germline values: CDR1 SGDLS, CDR2 YYNGEE.

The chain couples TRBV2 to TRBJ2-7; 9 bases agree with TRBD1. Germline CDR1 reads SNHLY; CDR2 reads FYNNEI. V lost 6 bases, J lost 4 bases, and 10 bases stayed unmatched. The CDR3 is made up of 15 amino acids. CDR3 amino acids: CASRRPGQGIYEQYF. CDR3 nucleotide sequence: TGTGCCAGCAGACGCCCGGGACAGGGAATATACGAGCAGTACTTC.

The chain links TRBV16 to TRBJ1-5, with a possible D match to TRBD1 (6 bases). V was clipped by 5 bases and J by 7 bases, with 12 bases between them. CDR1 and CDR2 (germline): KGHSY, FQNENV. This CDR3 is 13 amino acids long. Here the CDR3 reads CASSTTGSQPQHF. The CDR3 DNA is TGTGCCAGCAGCACTACAGGGAGCCAGCCCCAGCATTTT.

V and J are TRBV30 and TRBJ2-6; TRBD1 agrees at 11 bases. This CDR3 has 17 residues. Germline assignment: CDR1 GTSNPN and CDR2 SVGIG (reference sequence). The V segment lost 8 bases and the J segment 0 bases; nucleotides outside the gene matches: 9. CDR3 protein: CALRRDRGFSGANVLTF. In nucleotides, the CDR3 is TGTGCCCTACGCCGGGACAGGGGGTTCTCTGGGGCCAACGTCCTGACTTTC.

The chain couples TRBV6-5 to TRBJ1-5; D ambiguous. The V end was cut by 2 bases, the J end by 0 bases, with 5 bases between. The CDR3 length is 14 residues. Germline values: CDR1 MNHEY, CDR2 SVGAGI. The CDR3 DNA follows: TGTGCCAGCAGTTACGCGCATAGCAATCAGCCCCAGCATTTT. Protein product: CASSYAHSNQPQHF.

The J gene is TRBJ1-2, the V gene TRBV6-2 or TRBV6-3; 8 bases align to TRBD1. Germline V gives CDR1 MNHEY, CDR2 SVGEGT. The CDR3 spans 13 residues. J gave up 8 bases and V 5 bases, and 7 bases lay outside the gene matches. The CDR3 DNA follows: TGTGCCAGCAGTCCGCAGGGGGCGGAAGGCTACACCTTC. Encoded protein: CASSPQGAEGYTF.

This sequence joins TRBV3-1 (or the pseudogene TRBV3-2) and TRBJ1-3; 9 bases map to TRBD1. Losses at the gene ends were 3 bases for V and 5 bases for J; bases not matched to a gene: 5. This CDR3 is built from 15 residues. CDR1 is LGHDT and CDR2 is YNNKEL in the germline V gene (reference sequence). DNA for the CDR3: TGTGCCAGCAGCCAGGGGACAGGGATACGAAACACCATATATTTT. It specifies CASSQGTGIRNTIYF.

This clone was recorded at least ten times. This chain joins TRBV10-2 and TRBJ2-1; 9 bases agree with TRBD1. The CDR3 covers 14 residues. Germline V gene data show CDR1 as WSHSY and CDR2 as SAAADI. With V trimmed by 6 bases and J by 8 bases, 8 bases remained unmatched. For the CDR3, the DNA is TGCGCCAGCAGATCCGGGACAGGGTTTCATGAGCAGTTCTTC. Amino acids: CASRSGTGFHEQFF.

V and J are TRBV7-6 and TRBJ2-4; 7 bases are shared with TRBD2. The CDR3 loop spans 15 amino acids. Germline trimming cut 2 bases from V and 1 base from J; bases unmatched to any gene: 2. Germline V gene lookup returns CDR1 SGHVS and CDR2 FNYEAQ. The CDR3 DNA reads TGTGCCAGCAGCTTACTGGGAGGGGCCAAAAACATTCAGTACTTC. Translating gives CASSLLGGAKNIQYF.

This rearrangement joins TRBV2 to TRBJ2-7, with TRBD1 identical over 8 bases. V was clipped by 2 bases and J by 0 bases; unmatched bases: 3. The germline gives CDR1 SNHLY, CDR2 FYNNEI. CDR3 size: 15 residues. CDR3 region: CASSEYGQGSYEQYF. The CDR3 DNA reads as TGTGCCAGCAGTGAATATGGACAGGGCTCCTACGAGCAGTACTTC.

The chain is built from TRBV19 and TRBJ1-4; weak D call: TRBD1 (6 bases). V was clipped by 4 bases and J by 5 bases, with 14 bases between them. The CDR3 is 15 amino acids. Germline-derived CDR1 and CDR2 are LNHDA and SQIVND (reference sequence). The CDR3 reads CASSSHRALNEKLFF. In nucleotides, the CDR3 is TGTGCCAGTAGTAGTCACAGGGCACTAAATGAAAAACTGTTTTTT. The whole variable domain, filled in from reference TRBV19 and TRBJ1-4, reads DGGITQSPKYLFRKEGQNVTLSCEQNLNHDAMYWYRQDPGQGLRLIYYSQIVNDFQKGDIAEGYSVSREKKESFPLTVTSAQKNPTAFYLCASSSHRALNEKLFFGSGTQLSVL.